These T cell receptor beta chains were read from a single sample in a study of T cell repertoires in cytomegalovirus infection. TCRdb reprocessed the reads with MiXCR, giving one entry per CDR3 protein. The sample shows hundreds of thousands of distinct CDR3 sequences, 6% to 8% of them seen only once. The sequencing input was PBMCs. The receptors originated from a human donor in good health (CMV status not recorded). Some clones in this sample may be carry-over from other donors' samples. Each CDR3 is given with its conserved first and last residue. The order of the fields is V gene, D gene, J gene, CDR3 length, clone size, CDR3 DNA, CDR3 protein. The D gene is left open where the match is weak. A row's size may be missing; if present it is once, few, many or a size class.

v_gene: TRBV7-2
d_gene: NA
j_gene: TRBJ2-7
len: 12
abundance: many
CDR3nt: TGTGCCAGCAGCTTTGCATCCTACGAGCAGTACTTC
CDR3aa: CASSFASYEQYF

v_gene: TRBV7-2
d_gene: NA
j_gene: TRBJ2-5
len: 16
abundance: many
CDR3nt: TGTGCCAGCAGCTTAGGTGGGCCGGACCCCTGGGAGACCCAGTACTTC
CDR3aa: CASSLGGPDPWETQYF

v_gene: TRBV10-3
d_gene: NA
j_gene: TRBJ1-2
len: 13
abundance: many
CDR3nt: TGTGCCATCAACCCAGGGTATCAGGATGGCTACACCTTC
CDR3aa: CAINPGYQDGYTF

v_gene: TRBV11-2
d_gene: NA
j_gene: TRBJ1-2
len: 11
abundance: many
CDR3nt: TGTGCCAGCAGCCCCGACAGGGGCTACACCTTC
CDR3aa: CASSPDRGYTF

v_gene: TRBV7-2
d_gene: NA
j_gene: TRBJ2-2
len: 12
abundance: many
CDR3nt: TGTGCCAGCAGCTTTTTCGCCGGGGAGCTGTTTTTT
CDR3aa: CASSFFAGELFF

v_gene: TRBV20-1
d_gene: TRBD1
j_gene: TRBJ1-6
len: 14
abundance: NA
CDR3nt: TGCAGTGCTCGGACAGGGGCCTATAATTCACCCCTCCACTTT
CDR3aa: CSARTGAYNSPLHF

v_gene: TRBV4-1
d_gene: NA
j_gene: TRBJ2-7
len: 13
abundance: many
CDR3nt: TGCGCCAGCAGCCAAGATCGGGGTAACGAGCAGTACTTC
CDR3aa: CASSQDRGNEQYF

v_gene: TRBV7-2
d_gene: NA
j_gene: TRBJ2-4
len: 15
abundance: many
CDR3nt: TGTGCCAGCAGCCCCGGGCGTGGGGGAACAAACATTCAGTACTTC
CDR3aa: CASSPGRGGTNIQYF

v_gene: TRBV4-2
d_gene: NA
j_gene: TRBJ1-2
len: 16
abundance: NA
CDR3nt: TGTGCCAGCAGCCAAGATGGGAGCCTTGCTAACTATGGCTACACCTTC
CDR3aa: CASSQDGSLANYGYTF

v_gene: TRBV4-2
d_gene: NA
j_gene: TRBJ1-2
len: 16
abundance: NA
CDR3nt: TGTGCCAGCAGCCAAGATAGGATGGGGCAGGGCTATGGCTACACCTTC
CDR3aa: CASSQDRMGQGYGYTF

v_gene: TRBV14
d_gene: TRBD1
j_gene: TRBJ1-1
len: 14
abundance: many
CDR3nt: TGTGCCAGCAGCCAATTGACAGGGAAAGCTGAAGCTTTCTTT
CDR3aa: CASSQLTGKAEAFF

v_gene: TRBV7-2
d_gene: TRBD1
j_gene: TRBJ2-7
len: 14
abundance: many
CDR3nt: TGTGCCAGCAACCGACAGGGAACACCCTACGAGCAGTACTTC
CDR3aa: CASNRQGTPYEQYF

v_gene: TRBV4-1
d_gene: TRBD1
j_gene: TRBJ1-6
len: 16
abundance: many
CDR3nt: TGCGCCAGCAGCCATCCGGACAGGGGAGCGTTTTCACCCCTCCACTTT
CDR3aa: CASSHPDRGAFSPLHF

v_gene: TRBV12-3/TRBV12-4
d_gene: NA
j_gene: TRBJ1-1
len: 15
abundance: many
CDR3nt: TGTGCCAGCAGTTTGGGCCAAGTCCTAAGTGCTGAAGCTTTCTTT
CDR3aa: CASSLGQVLSAEAFF

v_gene: TRBV11-2
d_gene: TRBD1
j_gene: TRBJ2-3
len: 17
abundance: many
CDR3nt: TGTGCCAGCAGCAAGTCTATGCAGGGGGCGGGCACAGATACGCAGTATTTT
CDR3aa: CASSKSMQGAGTDTQYF

v_gene: TRBV28
d_gene: TRBD1
j_gene: TRBJ1-1
len: 15
abundance: many
CDR3nt: TGTGCCAGCAGTTTGCAGGGGGGATATGGTACTGAAGCTTTCTTT
CDR3aa: CASSLQGGYGTEAFF

v_gene: TRBV7-2
d_gene: TRBD2
j_gene: TRBJ2-7
len: 15
abundance: many
CDR3nt: TGTGCCAGCAGCTATAGGACTAGCGCGCCCTACGAGCAGTACTTC
CDR3aa: CASSYRTSAPYEQYF

v_gene: TRBV14
d_gene: TRBD2
j_gene: TRBJ2-1
len: 17
abundance: many
CDR3nt: TGTGCCAGCAGCCGACGCACCACTAGCGGGGGGGCGAATGAGCAGTTCTTC
CDR3aa: CASSRRTTSGGANEQFF

v_gene: TRBV20-1
d_gene: NA
j_gene: TRBJ1-1
len: 13
abundance: NA
CDR3nt: TGCAGTGCTAGGGAGGATTCGAACACTGAAGCTTTCTTT
CDR3aa: CSAREDSNTEAFF

v_gene: TRBV7-9
d_gene: TRBD1
j_gene: TRBJ2-1
len: 15
abundance: many
CDR3nt: TGTGCCAGCAGCCTGGCCCAGGGGGACCACAATGAGCAGTTCTTC
CDR3aa: CASSLAQGDHNEQFF

v_gene: TRBV20-1
d_gene: TRBD1
j_gene: TRBJ2-7
len: 15
abundance: many
CDR3nt: TGCAGTGCTAGTGACACGGGACAGGGGAAATACGAGCAGTACTTC
CDR3aa: CSASDTGQGKYEQYF

v_gene: TRBV13
d_gene: NA
j_gene: TRBJ2-1
len: 17
abundance: many
CDR3nt: TGTGCCAGCAGCTTAATGGGTGGGCTCAGCTCCTACAATGAGCAGTTCTTC
CDR3aa: CASSLMGGLSSYNEQFF

v_gene: TRBV11-3
d_gene: NA
j_gene: TRBJ2-3
len: 14
abundance: many
CDR3nt: TGTGCCAGCAGCCCTCTGACTAGCACAGATACGCAGTATTTT
CDR3aa: CASSPLTSTDTQYF

v_gene: TRBV18
d_gene: NA
j_gene: TRBJ2-4
len: 18
abundance: many
CDR3nt: TGTGCCAGCTCACCCGGGACCTCGACGATCATAGCCAAAAACATTCAGTACTTC
CDR3aa: CASSPGTSTIIAKNIQYF

v_gene: TRBV7-2
d_gene: TRBD2
j_gene: TRBJ2-3
len: 17
abundance: many
CDR3nt: TGTGCCAGCAGCTTAGACCAACCGGGACTAGCTTCCGATACGCAGTATTTT
CDR3aa: CASSLDQPGLASDTQYF

v_gene: TRBV28
d_gene: TRBD2
j_gene: TRBJ2-6
len: 15
abundance: NA
CDR3nt: TGTGCCAGCTGTTTGCGGGGGGCTGGGGCCAACGTCCTGACTTTC
CDR3aa: CASCLRGAGANVLTF

v_gene: TRBV14
d_gene: TRBD1
j_gene: TRBJ1-3
len: 16
abundance: many
CDR3nt: TGTGCCAGCAGCCCACTCGACAGGGCGTCTGGAAACACCATATATTTT
CDR3aa: CASSPLDRASGNTIYF

v_gene: TRBV12-3/TRBV12-4
d_gene: NA
j_gene: TRBJ2-1
len: 13
abundance: many
CDR3nt: TGTGCCAGCAGTTTTGGACTCTACAATGAGCAGTTCTTC
CDR3aa: CASSFGLYNEQFF

v_gene: TRBV20-1
d_gene: TRBD2
j_gene: TRBJ2-5
len: 14
abundance: NA
CDR3nt: TGCAGTGCTAGAGAAGCGGGGGTGGAACGGACCCAGTACTTC
CDR3aa: CSAREAGVERTQYF

v_gene: TRBV15
d_gene: TRBD1
j_gene: TRBJ1-2
len: 14
abundance: many
CDR3nt: TGTGCCACCATCTACGACAGGGGGGGAGTTAGCTACACCTTC
CDR3aa: CATIYDRGGVSYTF

v_gene: TRBV7-9
d_gene: NA
j_gene: TRBJ2-1
len: 16
abundance: many
CDR3nt: TGTGCCAGCAGCGGAGGGGGACAGATCTCCTACAATGAGCAGTTCTTC
CDR3aa: CASSGGGQISYNEQFF

v_gene: TRBV29-1
d_gene: NA
j_gene: TRBJ1-1
len: 15
abundance: many
CDR3nt: TGCAGCGTTGAAGGAGAAAGGGGGGGGCACACTGAAGCTTTCTTT
CDR3aa: CSVEGERGGHTEAFF

v_gene: TRBV7-3
d_gene: NA
j_gene: TRBJ1-5
len: 13
abundance: many
CDR3nt: TGTGCCAGCAGCTTATCATTCAATCAGCCCCAGCATTTT
CDR3aa: CASSLSFNQPQHF

v_gene: TRBV15
d_gene: NA
j_gene: TRBJ2-3
len: 13
abundance: many
CDR3nt: TGTGCCACCAGCGGGAGATACACAGATACGCAGTATTTT
CDR3aa: CATSGRYTDTQYF

v_gene: TRBV29-1
d_gene: TRBD1
j_gene: TRBJ2-3
len: 14
abundance: few
CDR3nt: TGCAGCGTTAGCGGGACAGGGACGTCAGATACGCAGTATTTT
CDR3aa: CSVSGTGTSDTQYF

v_gene: TRBV3-1
d_gene: NA
j_gene: TRBJ2-2
len: 17
abundance: many
CDR3nt: TGTGCCAGCAGCCAAGATGGGGGGAGAATCAACACCGGGGAGCTGTTTTTT
CDR3aa: CASSQDGGRINTGELFF

v_gene: TRBV20-1
d_gene: NA
j_gene: TRBJ1-2
len: 11
abundance: NA
CDR3nt: TGCAGTGCCCACCAAGGGGGGACTGGTGACTTC
CDR3aa: CSAHQGGTGDF

v_gene: TRBV6-2/TRBV6-3
d_gene: NA
j_gene: TRBJ1-5
len: 13
abundance: many
CDR3nt: TGTGCCAGCAGGGCGTGGAACGCCCAGCCCCAGCATTTT
CDR3aa: CASRAWNAQPQHF

v_gene: TRBV12-3/TRBV12-4
d_gene: NA
j_gene: TRBJ1-5
len: 12
abundance: NA
CDR3nt: TGTGCCAGCAGTTTAAACAATCAGCCCCAGCATTTT
CDR3aa: CASSLNNQPQHF

v_gene: TRBV4-2
d_gene: NA
j_gene: TRBJ1-1
len: 18
abundance: many
CDR3nt: TGTGCCAGCAGCCCAAGGGTGCAGGGCCCAGGAGCGAACACTGAAGCTTTCTTT
CDR3aa: CASSPRVQGPGANTEAFF

v_gene: TRBV5-1
d_gene: TRBD1
j_gene: TRBJ1-1
len: 16
abundance: few
CDR3nt: TGCGCCAGCAGCTCGGACAGGGGGCGAGAGAACACTGAAGCTTTCTTT
CDR3aa: CASSSDRGRENTEAFF

v_gene: TRBV7-2
d_gene: NA
j_gene: TRBJ2-1
len: 17
abundance: many
CDR3nt: TGTGCCAGCAGCGTGCGTGGGGGTGGAACCTCCTACAATGAGCAGTTCTTC
CDR3aa: CASSVRGGGTSYNEQFF

v_gene: TRBV7-2
d_gene: TRBD1
j_gene: TRBJ1-2
len: 13
abundance: many
CDR3nt: TGTGCCAGCACCTCTGGGCAGGGGGAAGGCTACACCTTC
CDR3aa: CASTSGQGEGYTF

v_gene: TRBV6-2/TRBV6-3
d_gene: NA
j_gene: TRBJ2-3
len: 13
abundance: many
CDR3nt: TGTGCCGTTCGACAGGAAAACACAGATACGCAGTATTTT
CDR3aa: CAVRQENTDTQYF

v_gene: TRBV7-2
d_gene: TRBD1
j_gene: TRBJ1-1
len: 15
abundance: many
CDR3nt: TGTGCCAGCAGCGCCCGGGACAGGGGAGAAACTGAAGCTTTCTTT
CDR3aa: CASSARDRGETEAFF

v_gene: TRBV6-5
d_gene: NA
j_gene: TRBJ2-7
len: 16
abundance: many
CDR3nt: TGTGCCAGCAGTCCCATCCAGGGGTTTAGGGACTACGAGCAGTACTTC
CDR3aa: CASSPIQGFRDYEQYF

v_gene: TRBV20-1
d_gene: TRBD1
j_gene: TRBJ1-6
len: 13
abundance: NA
CDR3nt: TGCAGTGTGGACAGGGGGCGAGGTTCACCCCTCCACTTT
CDR3aa: CSVDRGRGSPLHF

v_gene: TRBV7-2
d_gene: NA
j_gene: TRBJ1-6
len: 15
abundance: many
CDR3nt: TGTGCCAGCAGCTTAGCTCGGGGGCTTGGATCACCCCTCCACTTT
CDR3aa: CASSLARGLGSPLHF

v_gene: TRBV7-2
d_gene: TRBD2
j_gene: TRBJ2-5
len: 14
abundance: many
CDR3nt: TGTGCCAGCAGCTTACCGGACGGGAGGGAGACCCAGTACTTC
CDR3aa: CASSLPDGRETQYF

v_gene: TRBV3-1
d_gene: TRBD2
j_gene: TRBJ2-1
len: 14
abundance: NA
CDR3nt: TGTGCCAGCGGTCTAGCGGGGGGGTACAATGAGCAGTTCTTC
CDR3aa: CASGLAGGYNEQFF

v_gene: TRBV6-5
d_gene: TRBD1
j_gene: TRBJ1-2
len: 16
abundance: many
CDR3nt: TGTGCCAGCAGCTTCGCCCCCGGGACAGGGATCTCTGGCTACACCTTC
CDR3aa: CASSFAPGTGISGYTF